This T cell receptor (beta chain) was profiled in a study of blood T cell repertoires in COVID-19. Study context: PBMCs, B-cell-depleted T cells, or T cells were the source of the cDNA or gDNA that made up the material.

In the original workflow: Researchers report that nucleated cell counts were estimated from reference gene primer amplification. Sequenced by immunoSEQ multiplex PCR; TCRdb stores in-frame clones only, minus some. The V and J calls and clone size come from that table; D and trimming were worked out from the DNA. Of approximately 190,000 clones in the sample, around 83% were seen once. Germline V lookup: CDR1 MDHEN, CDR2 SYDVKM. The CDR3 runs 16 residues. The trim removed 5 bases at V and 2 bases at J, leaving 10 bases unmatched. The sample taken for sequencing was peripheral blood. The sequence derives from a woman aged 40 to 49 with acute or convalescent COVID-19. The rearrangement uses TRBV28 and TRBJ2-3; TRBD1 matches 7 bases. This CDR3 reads CASSPLPGQITDTQYF. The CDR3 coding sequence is TGTGCCAGCAGTCCCCTCCCGGGACAGATCACAGATACGCAGTATTTT.